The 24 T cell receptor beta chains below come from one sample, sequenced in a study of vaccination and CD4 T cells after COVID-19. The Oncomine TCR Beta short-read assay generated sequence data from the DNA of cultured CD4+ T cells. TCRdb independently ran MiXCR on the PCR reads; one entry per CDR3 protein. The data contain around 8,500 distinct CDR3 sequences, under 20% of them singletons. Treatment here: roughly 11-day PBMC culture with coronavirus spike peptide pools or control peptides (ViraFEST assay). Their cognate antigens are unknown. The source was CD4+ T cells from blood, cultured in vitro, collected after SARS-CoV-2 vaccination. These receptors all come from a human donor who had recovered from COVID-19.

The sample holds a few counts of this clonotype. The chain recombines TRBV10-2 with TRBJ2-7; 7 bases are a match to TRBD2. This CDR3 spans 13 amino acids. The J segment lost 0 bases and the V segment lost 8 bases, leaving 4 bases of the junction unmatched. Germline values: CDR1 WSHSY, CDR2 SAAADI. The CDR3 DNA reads TGCGCCAGCCGGGACTACAGCTCCTACGAGCAGTACTTC. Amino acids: CASRDYSSYEQYF.

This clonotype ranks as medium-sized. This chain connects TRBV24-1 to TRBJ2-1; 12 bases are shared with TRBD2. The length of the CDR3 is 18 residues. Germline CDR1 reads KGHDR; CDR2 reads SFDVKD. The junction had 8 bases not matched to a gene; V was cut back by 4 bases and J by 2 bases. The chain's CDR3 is CATSDPTSGRYPYNEQFF. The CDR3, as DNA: TGTGCCACCAGTGACCCAACTAGCGGGAGGTACCCCTACAATGAGCAGTTCTTC.

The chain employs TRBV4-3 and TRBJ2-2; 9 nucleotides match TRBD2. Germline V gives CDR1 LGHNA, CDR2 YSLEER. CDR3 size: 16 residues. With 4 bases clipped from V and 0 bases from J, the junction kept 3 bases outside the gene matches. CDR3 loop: CASSRASGTNTGELFF. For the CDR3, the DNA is TGCGCCAGCAGCCGCGCTAGCGGGACGAACACCGGGGAGCTGTTTTTT.

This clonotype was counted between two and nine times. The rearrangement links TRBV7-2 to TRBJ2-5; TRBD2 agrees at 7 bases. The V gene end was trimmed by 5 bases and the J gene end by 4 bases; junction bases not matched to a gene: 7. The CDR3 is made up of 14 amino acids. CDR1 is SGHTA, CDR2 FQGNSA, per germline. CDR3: CASSLGGGAETQYF. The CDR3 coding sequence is TGTGCCAGCAGCCTCGGGGGAGGGGCAGAGACCCAGTACTTC.

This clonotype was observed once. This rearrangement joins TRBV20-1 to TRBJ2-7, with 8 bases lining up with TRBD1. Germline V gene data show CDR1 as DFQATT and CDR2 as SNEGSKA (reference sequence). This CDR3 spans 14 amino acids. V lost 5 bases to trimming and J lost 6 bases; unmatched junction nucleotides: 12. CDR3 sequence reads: CSAPSRTGYLEQYF. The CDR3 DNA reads TGCAGTGCTCCCTCCAGGACAGGGTACCTCGAGCAGTACTTC.

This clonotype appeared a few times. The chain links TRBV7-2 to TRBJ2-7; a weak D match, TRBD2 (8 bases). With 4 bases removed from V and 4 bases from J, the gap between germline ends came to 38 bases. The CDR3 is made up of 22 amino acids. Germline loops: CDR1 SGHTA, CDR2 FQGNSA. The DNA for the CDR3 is TGTGCCAGCAGCTCACGGGACAGCTTTAGGTCGGTCGGGACTAGAGGGGGTTACGAGCAGTACTTC. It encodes CASSSRDSFRSVGTRGGYEQYF.

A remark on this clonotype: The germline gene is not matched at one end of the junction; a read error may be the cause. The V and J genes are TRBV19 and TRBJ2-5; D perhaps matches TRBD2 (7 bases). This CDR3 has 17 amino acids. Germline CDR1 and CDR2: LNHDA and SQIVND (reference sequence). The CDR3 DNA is TGTGCCGGTAGCGCGGGGGCGTCGCCGGGCCTAGGGAAGACCCAGTACTTC. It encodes CAGSAGASPGLGKTQYF.

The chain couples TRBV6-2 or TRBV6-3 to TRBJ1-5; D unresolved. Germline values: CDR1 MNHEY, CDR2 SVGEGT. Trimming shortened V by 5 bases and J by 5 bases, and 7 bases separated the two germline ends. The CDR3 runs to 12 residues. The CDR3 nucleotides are TGTGCCAGCAGTCCACGGGATCAGCCCCAGCATTTT. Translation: CASSPRDQPQHF.

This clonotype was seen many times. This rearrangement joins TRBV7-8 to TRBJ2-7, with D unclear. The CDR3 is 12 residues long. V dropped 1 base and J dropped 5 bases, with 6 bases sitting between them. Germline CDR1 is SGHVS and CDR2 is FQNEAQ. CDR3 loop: CASSLDLNEQYF. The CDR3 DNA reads TGTGCCAGCAGCTTAGATCTTAACGAGCAGTACTTC.

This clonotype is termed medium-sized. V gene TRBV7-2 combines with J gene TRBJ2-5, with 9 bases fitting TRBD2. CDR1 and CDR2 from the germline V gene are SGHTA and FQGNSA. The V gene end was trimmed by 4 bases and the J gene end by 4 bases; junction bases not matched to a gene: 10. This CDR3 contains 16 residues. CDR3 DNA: TGTGCCAGCAGCTCTACCGGGACTAGCTCCGGAGAGACCCAGTACTTC. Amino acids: CASSSTGTSSGETQYF.

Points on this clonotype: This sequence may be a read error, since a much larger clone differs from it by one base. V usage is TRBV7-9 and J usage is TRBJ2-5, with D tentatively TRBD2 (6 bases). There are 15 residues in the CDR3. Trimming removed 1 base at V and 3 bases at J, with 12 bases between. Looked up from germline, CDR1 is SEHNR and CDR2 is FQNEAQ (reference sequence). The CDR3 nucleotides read TGTGCCAGCAGCTTAGGGGCGGGGTGGAAAGAGACCCAGTACTTC. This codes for CASSLGAGWKETQYF.

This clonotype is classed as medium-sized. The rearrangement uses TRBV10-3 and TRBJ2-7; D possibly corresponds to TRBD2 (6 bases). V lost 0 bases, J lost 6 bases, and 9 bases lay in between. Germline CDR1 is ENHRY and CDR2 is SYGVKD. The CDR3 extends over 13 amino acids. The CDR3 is CAISESGGGEQYF. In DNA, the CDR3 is TGTGCCATCAGTGAGTCGGGAGGTGGCGAGCAGTACTTC.

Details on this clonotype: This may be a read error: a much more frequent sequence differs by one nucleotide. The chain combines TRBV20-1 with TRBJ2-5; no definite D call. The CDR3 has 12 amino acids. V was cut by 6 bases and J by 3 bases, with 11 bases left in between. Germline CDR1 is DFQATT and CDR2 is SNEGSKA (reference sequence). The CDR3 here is CSARRHEETQYF. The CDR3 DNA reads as TGCAGTGCAAGGAGACATGAAGAGACCCAGTACTTC.

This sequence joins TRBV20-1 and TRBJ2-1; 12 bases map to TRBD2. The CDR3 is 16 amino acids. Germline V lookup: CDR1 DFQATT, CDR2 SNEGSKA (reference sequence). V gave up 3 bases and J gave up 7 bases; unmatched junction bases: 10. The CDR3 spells CSASPSSGGALNEQFF. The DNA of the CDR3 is TGCAGTGCTAGCCCCTCTAGCGGGGGGGCGTTGAATGAGCAGTTCTTC.

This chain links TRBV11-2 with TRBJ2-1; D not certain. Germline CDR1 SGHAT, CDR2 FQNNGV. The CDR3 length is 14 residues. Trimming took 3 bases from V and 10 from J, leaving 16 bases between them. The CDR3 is CASSFTPSAGEQFF. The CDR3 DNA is TGTGCCAGCAGCTTTACCCCCAGCGCAGGAGAGCAGTTCTTC.

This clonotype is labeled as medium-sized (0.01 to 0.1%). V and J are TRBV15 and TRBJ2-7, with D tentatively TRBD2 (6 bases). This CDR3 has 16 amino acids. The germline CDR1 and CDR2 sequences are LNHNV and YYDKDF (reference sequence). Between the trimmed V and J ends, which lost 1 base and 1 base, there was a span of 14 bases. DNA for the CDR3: TGTGCCACCAGCAGAGGGGGTAGCGGTAGTTCCTACGAGCAGTACTTC. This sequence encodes CATSRGGSGSSYEQYF.

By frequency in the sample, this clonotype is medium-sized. The CDR3, as DNA: TGTGCCAGCAGCCAAGGCCTTGGGCCAGCGGTTTCCTACGAGCAGTACTTC. Its protein product is CASSQGLGPAVSYEQYF. This chain joins TRBV4-2 and TRBJ2-7, with D perhaps matching TRBD2 (5 bases). CDR3 length equals 17 residues. In germline, CDR1 is LGHNA, CDR2 YNFKEQ. The ends were cut back, 1 base at V and 1 base at J, with 17 bases in the middle.

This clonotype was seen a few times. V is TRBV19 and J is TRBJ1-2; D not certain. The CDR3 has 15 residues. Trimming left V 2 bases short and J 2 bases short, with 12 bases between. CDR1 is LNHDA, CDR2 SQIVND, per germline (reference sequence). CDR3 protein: CASSILPPENYGYTF. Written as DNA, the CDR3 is TGTGCCAGTAGTATACTCCCACCTGAAAACTATGGCTACACCTTC.

CDR3 sequence: CAWGTGGNYGYTF. The CDR3, as DNA: TGTGCCTGGGGGACAGGGGGCAACTATGGCTACACCTTC. V gene TRBV30 combines with J gene TRBJ1-2, with 12 positions matching TRBD1. Germline V gives CDR1 GTSNPN, CDR2 SVGIG (reference sequence). The CDR3 is made up of 13 amino acids. Trimming at V came to 5 bases and at J to 2 bases, leaving 0 bases not matched to a gene.

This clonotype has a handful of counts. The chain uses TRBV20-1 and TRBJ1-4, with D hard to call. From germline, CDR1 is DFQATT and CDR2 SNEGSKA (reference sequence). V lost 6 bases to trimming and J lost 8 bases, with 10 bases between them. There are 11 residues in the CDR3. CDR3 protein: CSAHGNEKLFF. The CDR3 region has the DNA TGCAGTGCACATGGTAACGAAAAACTGTTTTTT.

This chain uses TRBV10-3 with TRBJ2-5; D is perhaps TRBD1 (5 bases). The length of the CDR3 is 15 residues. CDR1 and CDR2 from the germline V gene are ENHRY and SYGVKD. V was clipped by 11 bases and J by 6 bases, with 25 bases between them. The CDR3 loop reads CAHRFSLDTSKTQYF. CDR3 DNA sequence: TGTGCCCATCGGTTCTCATTGGACACCTCGAAGACCCAGTACTTC.

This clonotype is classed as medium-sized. CDR3 nucleotide sequence: TGTGCCAGCAGCCGTGCGGGACAGCCATTCTATGGCTACACCTTC. Encoded protein: CASSRAGQPFYGYTF. This chain uses TRBV27 with TRBJ1-2; 7 bases are a match to TRBD1. Looked up from germline, CDR1 is MNHEY and CDR2 is SMNVEV (reference sequence). The CDR3 is made up of 15 amino acids. J lost 4 bases, V lost 6 bases, and 11 bases had no gene match.

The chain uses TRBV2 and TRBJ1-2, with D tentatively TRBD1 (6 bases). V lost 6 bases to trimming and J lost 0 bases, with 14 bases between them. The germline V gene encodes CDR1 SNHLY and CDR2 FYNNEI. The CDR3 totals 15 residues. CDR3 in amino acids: CASRHRDKANYGYTF. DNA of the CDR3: TGTGCCAGCAGGCATCGGGACAAGGCTAACTATGGCTACACCTTC.

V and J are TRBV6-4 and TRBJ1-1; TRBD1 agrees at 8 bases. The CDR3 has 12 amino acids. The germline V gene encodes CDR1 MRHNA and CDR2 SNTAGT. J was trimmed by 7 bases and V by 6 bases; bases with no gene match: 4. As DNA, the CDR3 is TGTGCCAGCAGACAGGGGGGGATTGAAGCTTTCTTT. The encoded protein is CASRQGGIEAFF.